The 8 T cell receptor beta chains reported below all come from one sample, sequenced in a study of blood T cell repertoires in COVID-19. Sequencing used immunoSEQ multiplex PCR; TCRdb keeps in-frame clones, though not all of them. In the table there are about 290,000 clones, approximately 88% of which are singletons. The specimen was PBMCs or T cells enriched from blood (not recorded which). These receptors all stem from a woman aged 40 to 50 who had recovered from COVID-19.

V usage is TRBV6-1 and J usage is TRBJ1-5; D possibly corresponds to TRBD1 (5 bases). Trimming removed 0 bases at V and 0 bases at J, with 6 bases between. The CDR3 length is 15 residues. Germline V gene data show CDR1 as MNHNS and CDR2 as SASEGT. In nucleotides, the CDR3 is TGTGCCAGCAGTGAAGCAGGGGTTAGCAATCAGCCCCAGCATTTT. Protein product: CASSEAGVSNQPQHF.

The V gene is TRBV14, the J gene TRBJ2-7; the match to TRBD2 covers 8 bases. The CDR3 contains 16 residues. Unmatched junction bases numbered 8, after V lost 1 base and J lost 3 bases. Germline V gene sequence: CDR1 SGHDN, CDR2 FVKESK. CDR3 nucleotide sequence: TGTGCCAGCAGCCAAGCACTAGCGGTGAATTACTACGAGCAGTACTTC. Translation gives CASSQALAVNYYEQYF.

The J gene is TRBJ2-4, the V gene TRBV12-3 or TRBV12-4; a possible D gene is TRBD1 (5 bases). Trimming shortened V by 9 bases and J by 4 bases, and 13 bases separated the two germline ends. The CDR3 totals 13 residues. The CDR3, as DNA: TGTGCCAGTACACGGACACTAAAAAACATTCAGTACTTC. Translating gives CASTRTLKNIQYF.

The chain is built from TRBV29-1 and TRBJ1-2; TRBD1 might be the D (6 bases). Germline-derived CDR1 and CDR2 are SQVTM and ANQGSEA. This CDR3 contains 12 residues. V was clipped by 7 bases and J by 2 bases, with 11 bases between them. The CDR3 loop is CSGRTENYGYTF. CDR3 DNA sequence: TGCAGCGGACGGACAGAAAACTATGGCTACACCTTC.

The genes are TRBV2 and TRBJ2-5; 11 bases are a match to TRBD2. CDR1 is SNHLY and CDR2 is FYNNEI in the germline V gene. CDR3 length: 15 residues. J was trimmed by 5 bases and V by 6 bases; bases with no gene match: 8. The CDR3 DNA sequence: TGTGCCAGCAGCGGTAGCGGGGGGGCCGGGGAGACCCAGTACTTC. Its protein is CASSGSGGAGETQYF.

The chain has TRBV19 and TRBJ2-1; the match to TRBD2 covers 9 bases. The trim removed 8 bases at V and 4 bases at J, leaving 6 bases unmatched. The germline CDR1 and CDR2 sequences are LNHDA and SQIVND (reference sequence). This CDR3 comprises 14 residues. The CDR3 DNA reads TGTGCCAGTGGCGCTAGCGGGGTTTACAATGAGCAGTTCTTC. Its protein is CASGASGVYNEQFF.

The V call is TRBV5-1, the J call TRBJ1-1, with TRBD1 as a possible D gene (5 bases). The CDR3 extends over 16 amino acids. The germline gives CDR1 SGHRS, CDR2 YFSETQ. Trimming stripped 0 bases from V and 1 base from J, with 13 bases between. The CDR3 DNA reads as TGCGCCAGCAGCTTGGCGGCAGGGTCTAAGAACACTGAAGCTTTCTTT. This sequence encodes CASSLAAGSKNTEAFF.

The gene calls are TRBV7-2 and TRBJ2-3, with TRBD2 as a possible D gene (5 bases). Germline CDR1 and CDR2: SGHTA and FQGNSA. This CDR3 has 17 amino acids. V lost 3 bases and J 2 bases, leaving 18 bases between the germline ends. Written as DNA, the CDR3 is TGTGCCAGCAGCTTTATAAGAACCCGGGATAACACAGATACGCAGTATTTT. Protein product: CASSFIRTRDNTDTQYF.